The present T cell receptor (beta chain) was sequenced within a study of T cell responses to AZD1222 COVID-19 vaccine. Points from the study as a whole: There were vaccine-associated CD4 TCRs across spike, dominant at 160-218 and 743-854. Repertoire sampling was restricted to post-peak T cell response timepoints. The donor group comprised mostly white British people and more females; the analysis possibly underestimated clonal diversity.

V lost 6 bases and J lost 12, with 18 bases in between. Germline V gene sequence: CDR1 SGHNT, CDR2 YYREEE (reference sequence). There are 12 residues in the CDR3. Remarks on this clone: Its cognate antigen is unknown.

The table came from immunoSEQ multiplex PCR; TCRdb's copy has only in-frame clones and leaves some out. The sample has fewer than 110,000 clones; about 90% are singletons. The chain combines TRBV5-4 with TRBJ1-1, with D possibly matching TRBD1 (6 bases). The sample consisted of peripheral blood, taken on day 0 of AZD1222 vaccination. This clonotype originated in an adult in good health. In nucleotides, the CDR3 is TGTGCCAGCAACCGGGACACGGAGAGGACTTTCTTT. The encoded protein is CASNRDTERTFF. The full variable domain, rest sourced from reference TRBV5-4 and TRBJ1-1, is ETGVTQSPTHLIKTRGQQVTLRCSSQSGHNTVSWYQQALGQGPQFIFQYYREEENGRGNFPPRFSGLQFPNYSSELNVNALELDDSALYLCASNRDTERTFFGQGTRLTVV.